The rows below give T cell receptor beta chains drawn from one sample of a study of CD8 T cells in ankylosing spondylitis. TCRdb processed the 5' RACE reads anew with MiXCR; each CDR3 protein has one entry. The sample yields about 250,000 distinct CDR3 sequences, about 11% seen once. What was sequenced was blood, either unsorted or a sorted T cell fraction (not recorded which). Receptors originate from a male donor with ankylosing spondylitis or in good health (not recorded which). CDR3s include the opening cysteine and the closing phenylalanine or tryptophan. The order of the fields is clone size, D gene, J gene, V gene, CDR3 protein, CDR3 DNA. D genes are given only for firm matches. Expanded clones get a size class; other rows say once, few or many, or leave the size out.

few TRBD1 TRBJ1-1 TRBV7-2 CASSLRTGWMNTEAFF TGTGCCAGCAGCTTAAGGACAGGGTGGATGAACACTGAAGCTTTCTTT
many - TRBJ2-3 TRBV20-1 CSATDLTDTQYF TGCAGTGCCACCGACCTGACAGATACGCAGTATTTT
many TRBD1 TRBJ2-2 TRBV10-3 CAVRGPSNTGELFF TGTGCCGTAAGGGGGCCCTCAAACACCGGGGAGCTGTTTTTT
many - TRBJ1-4 TRBV7-9 CASSQGAWSEKLFF TGTGCCAGCAGCCAAGGGGCCTGGAGTGAAAAACTGTTTTTT
many - TRBJ2-3 TRBV5-1 CASSSLTTSSTDTQYF TGCGCCAGCAGCTCTCTTACGACCTCTAGCACAGATACGCAGTATTTT
many TRBD1 TRBJ1-1 TRBV5-6 CASSFLSAGGNTEAFF TGTGCCAGCAGCTTCCTCTCGGCAGGGGGGAACACTGAAGCTTTCTTT
many - TRBJ2-2 TRBV29-1 CSVGGLGGELFF TGCAGCGTTGGGGGATTAGGTGGGGAGCTGTTTTTT
few TRBD1 TRBJ2-5 TRBV7-9 CASSAGTGQETQYF TGTGCCAGCAGCGCGGGGACAGGCCAAGAGACCCAGTACTTC
many TRBD1 TRBJ2-7 TRBV9 CASSVGATGGSHEQYF TGTGCCAGCAGCGTAGGAGCAACAGGGGGGTCCCACGAGCAGTACTTC
many - TRBJ2-7 TRBV15 CATSSFEGAYEQYF TGTGCCACCAGCAGTTTTGAAGGCGCCTACGAGCAGTACTTC
many - TRBJ2-5 TRBV7-9 CASSLAGIETQYF TGTGCCAGCAGCTTAGCAGGGATTGAGACCCAGTACTTC
many - TRBJ2-7 TRBV6-5 CASSYSGGIASYEQYF TGTGCCAGCAGTTACTCGGGGGGCATAGCATCCTACGAGCAGTACTTC
- - TRBJ2-7 TRBV11-2 CASSNNDRGEQYF TGTGCCAGCAGCAATAATGACAGAGGCGAGCAGTACTTC
many - TRBJ2-2 TRBV2 CASSRDFANTGELFF TGTGCCAGCAGTCGGGACTTCGCGAACACCGGGGAGCTGTTTTTT
- - TRBJ1-2 TRBV5-5 CASSLGFAQETYGYTF TGTGCCAGCAGCTTGGGGTTCGCGCAGGAGACCTATGGCTATACCTTC
few - TRBJ1-4 TRBV5-1 CASSSGAVATNEKLFF TGCGCCAGCAGCTCGGGGGCCGTTGCAACTAATGAAAAACTGTTTTTT
many - TRBJ1-1 TRBV25-1 CASSTQTMNTEAFF TGTGCCAGCAGCACCCAGACCATGAACACTGAAGCTTTCTTT
- - TRBJ1-3 TRBV19 CASSPGQPSSGNTIYF TGTGCCAGTAGTCCAGGACAGCCAAGCTCTGGAAACACCATATATTTT
- - TRBJ2-7 TRBV5-5 CASSLGAGRAYEQYF TGTGCCAGCAGCTTGGGAGCAGGGCGAGCCTACGAGCAGTACTTC
many - TRBJ1-1 TRBV6-2/TRBV6-3 CASAPQVNTEAFF TGTGCCAGCGCCCCCCAAGTGAACACTGAAGCTTTCTTT
many - TRBJ2-3 TRBV7-2 CASRWGATNTDTQYF TGTGCCAGCAGGTGGGGGGCGACCAACACAGATACGCAGTATTTT
- - TRBJ1-1 TRBV18 CASSATGGGTTEAFF TGTGCCAGCTCGGCTACGGGCGGGGGGACCACTGAAGCTTTCTTT
few - TRBJ2-7 TRBV2 CASSPTDSYEQYF TGTGCCAGCAGCCCGACAGACTCCTACGAGCAGTACTTC